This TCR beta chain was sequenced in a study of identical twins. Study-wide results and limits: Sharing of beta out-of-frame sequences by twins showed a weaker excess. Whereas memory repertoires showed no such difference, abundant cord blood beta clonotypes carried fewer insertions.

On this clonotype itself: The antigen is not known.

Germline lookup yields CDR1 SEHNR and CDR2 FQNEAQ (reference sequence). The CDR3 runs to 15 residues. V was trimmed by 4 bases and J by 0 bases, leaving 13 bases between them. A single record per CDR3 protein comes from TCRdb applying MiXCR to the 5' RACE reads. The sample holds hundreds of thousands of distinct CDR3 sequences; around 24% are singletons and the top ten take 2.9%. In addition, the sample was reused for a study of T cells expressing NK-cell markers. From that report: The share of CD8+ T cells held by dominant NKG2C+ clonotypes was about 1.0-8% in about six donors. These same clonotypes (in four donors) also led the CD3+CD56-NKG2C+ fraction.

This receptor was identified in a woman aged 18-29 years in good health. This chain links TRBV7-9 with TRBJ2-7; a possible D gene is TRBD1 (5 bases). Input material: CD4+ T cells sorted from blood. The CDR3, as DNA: TGTGCCAGCAGCTCCTATGACAGAAACTCCTACGAGCAGTACTTC. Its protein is CASSSYDRNSYEQYF.